This record covers a single T cell receptor (beta chain). Many counts were recorded for this clonotype. This receptor's antigen is unknown. The input lacks base qualities; no much larger clone sits a single base away. The instrument given in TCRdb is Illumina HiSeq 1500. In TCRdb, the public reads were trimmed at Q25 with fastp and aligned with MiXCR, with productive beta chains retained. Every CDR3 protein is listed once, alongside the most common genes and DNA of its rows. In this sample the table shows under 600,000 distinct CDR3 sequences, about 15% of which occur a single time. Roughly a quarter of the sample comes from the top ten. This sample stems from a study of T cell repertoires in cytomegalovirus infection (dated 2019 in TCRdb). About the full investigation: The HLA type of each donor mattered for the analysis, because public TCR beta signatures pointed to carriage of CMV infection along with the matching HLA type.

The germline V gene encodes CDR1 ENHRY and CDR2 SYGVKD. The CDR3 runs 12 residues from the cysteine to the phenylalanine. Only the CDR3 part of the read is kept: 36 bases, read in frame from the first base. Germline trimming amounts to 8 bases on V and 0 bases on J, with 1 as the count of junction bases outside the gene matches. What the authors observed across the whole study: The ex vivo response was dominated by HLA-C-restricted CMV-specific TCR beta clonotypes, which also provided the single most frequent clonotype in two of eight donors. Cumulative frequency of public TCR beta family members discriminated carriers of CMV infection plus the relevant HLA type in this cohort and an independent approximately 350-donor cohort.

This sequence was found in a human donor in good health (CMV status not recorded). Some clones in this sample may be carry-over from other donors' samples. The chain is made from TRBV10-3 and TRBJ2-7; TRBD1 aligns with 7 central bases. The sample taken for sequencing was CD8+ T cells from PBMCs. The DNA reads TGTGCCATCCGGGACAGCTCCTACGAGCAGTACTTC. Its protein is CAIRDSSYEQYF.